The 2 T cell receptor beta chains presented below share a single source sample, sequenced in a study of blood T cell repertoires in COVID-19. Repertoires were generated with immunoSEQ multiplex PCR, while TCRdb's copy carries only in-frame clones and drops some. The sample has 330,000 or so clones, roughly 88% seen once; the top ten hold under 6%. The sample was PBMCs or T cells enriched from blood (not recorded which). The receptors stem from a man between 25 and 39 years old who had recovered from COVID-19.

J is TRBJ2-7 and V is TRBV28; unclear D gene. Germline CDR1 is MDHEN and CDR2 is SYDVKM. The CDR3 extends over 14 amino acids. V was pared by 5 bases and J by 7 bases, with 18 bases between. The CDR3 is CASSLTYTSGEQYF. Written as DNA, the CDR3 is TGTGCCAGCAGTCTCACTTACACTTCGGGTGAGCAGTACTTC.

The chain carries TRBV29-1 and TRBJ2-7; TRBD1 matches 10 bases. V lost 4 bases to trimming and J lost 4 bases; unmatched junction nucleotides: 7. Germline-derived CDR1 and CDR2 are SQVTM and ANQGSEA. CDR3 length: 14 amino acids. The CDR3 DNA sequence: TGCAGCGTTGCCGTAGGGGGACAGGGGTACGAGCAGTACTTC. Translated, it gives CSVAVGGQGYEQYF.